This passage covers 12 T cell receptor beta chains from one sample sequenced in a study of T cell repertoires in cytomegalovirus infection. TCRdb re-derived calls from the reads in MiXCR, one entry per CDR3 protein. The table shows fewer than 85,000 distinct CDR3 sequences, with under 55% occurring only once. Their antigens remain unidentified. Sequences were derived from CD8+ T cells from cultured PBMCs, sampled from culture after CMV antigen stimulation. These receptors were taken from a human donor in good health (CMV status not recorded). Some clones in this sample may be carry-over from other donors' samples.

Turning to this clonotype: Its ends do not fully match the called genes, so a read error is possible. As DNA, the CDR3 is TGTGCCAGCAGCTTTCAGGGATTCCCAGAATTC. Its translation is CASSFQGFPEF. V is TRBV7-2 and J is TRBJ2-5, with TRBD1 as a possible D gene (5 bases). The CDR3 runs 11 residues. Germline CDR1 and CDR2: SGHTA and FQGNSA.

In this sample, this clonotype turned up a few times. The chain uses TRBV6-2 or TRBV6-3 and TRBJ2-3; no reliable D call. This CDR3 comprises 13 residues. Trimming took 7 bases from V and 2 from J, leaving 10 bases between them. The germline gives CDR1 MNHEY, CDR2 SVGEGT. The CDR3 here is CASTLLPTDTQYF. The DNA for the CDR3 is TGTGCCAGCACTCTACTACCCACAGATACGCAGTATTTT.

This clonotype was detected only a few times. CDR3 sequence: CASSYSTGGDTEAFF. The CDR3 coding sequence is TGTGCCAGCAGTTACTCGACAGGTGGTGACACTGAAGCTTTCTTT. The chain combines TRBV6-2 or TRBV6-3 with TRBJ1-1; a weak D match, TRBD1 (6 bases). V shed 0 bases and J shed 3 bases, with 11 bases lying between them. The length of the CDR3 is 15 residues. CDR1 and CDR2 from the germline V gene are MNHEY and SVGEGT.

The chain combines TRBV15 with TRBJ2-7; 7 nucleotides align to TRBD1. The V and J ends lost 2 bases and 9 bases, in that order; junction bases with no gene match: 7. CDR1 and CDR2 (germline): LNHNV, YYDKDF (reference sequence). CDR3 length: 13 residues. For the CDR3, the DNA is TGTGCCACCAGCAGAATACCGACAGGGACGCAGTACTTC. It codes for CATSRIPTGTQYF.

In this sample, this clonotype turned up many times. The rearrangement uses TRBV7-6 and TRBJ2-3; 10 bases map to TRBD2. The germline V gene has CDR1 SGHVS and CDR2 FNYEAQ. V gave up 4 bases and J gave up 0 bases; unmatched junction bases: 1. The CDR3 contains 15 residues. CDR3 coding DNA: TGTGCCAGCAGCTCTAGCGGGGGTAGCACAGATACGCAGTATTTT. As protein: CASSSSGGSTDTQYF.

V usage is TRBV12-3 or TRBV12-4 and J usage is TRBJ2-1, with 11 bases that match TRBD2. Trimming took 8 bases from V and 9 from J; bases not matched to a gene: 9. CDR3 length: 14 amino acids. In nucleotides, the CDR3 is TGTGCCAGCTTTCCCCGACTAGCGGGATCTGAGCAGTTCTTC. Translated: CASFPRLAGSEQFF.

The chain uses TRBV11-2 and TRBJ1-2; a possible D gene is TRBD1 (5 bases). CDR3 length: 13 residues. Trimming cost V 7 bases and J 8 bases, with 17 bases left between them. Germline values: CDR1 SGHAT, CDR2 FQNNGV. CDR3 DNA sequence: TGTGCCAGCAACAACCACGGGGACCAAGGCTACACCTTC. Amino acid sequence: CASNNHGDQGYTF.

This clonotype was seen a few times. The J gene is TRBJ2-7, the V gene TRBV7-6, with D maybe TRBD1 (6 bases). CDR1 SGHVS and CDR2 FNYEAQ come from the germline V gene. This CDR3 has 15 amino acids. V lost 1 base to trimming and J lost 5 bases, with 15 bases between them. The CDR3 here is CASSLGGLTTDEQYF. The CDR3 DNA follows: TGTGCCAGCAGCTTAGGGGGGCTCACGACCGACGAGCAGTACTTC.

CDR3 DNA sequence: TGCAGTGCTAGAGATTCTCGGCCTAGCAATCAGCCCCAGCATTTT. It encodes CSARDSRPSNQPQHF. The rearrangement uses TRBV20-1 and TRBJ1-5; D is unresolved. Germline CDR1 and CDR2: DFQATT and SNEGSKA (reference sequence). The CDR3 sequence is 15 residues long. V lost 0 bases to trimming and J lost 0 bases, with 9 bases between them.

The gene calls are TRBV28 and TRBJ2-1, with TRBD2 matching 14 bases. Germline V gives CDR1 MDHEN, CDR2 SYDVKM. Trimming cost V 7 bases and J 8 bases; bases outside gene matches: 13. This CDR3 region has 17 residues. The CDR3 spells CASKDSKPGLAGDEQFF. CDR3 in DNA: TGTGCCAGCAAGGACAGCAAACCGGGACTAGCGGGGGATGAGCAGTTCTTC.

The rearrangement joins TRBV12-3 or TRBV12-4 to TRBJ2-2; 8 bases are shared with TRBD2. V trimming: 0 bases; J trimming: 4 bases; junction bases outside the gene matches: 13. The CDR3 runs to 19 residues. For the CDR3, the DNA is TGTGCCAGCAGTTTAGCGGGGATTAGAGCGGGGGAAGGCACCGGGGAGCTGTTTTTT. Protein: CASSLAGIRAGEGTGELFF.

The CDR3 is CASSQARGNTEAFF. The CDR3 region has the DNA TGCGCCAGCAGCCAAGCGAGGGGAAACACTGAAGCTTTCTTT. The chain joins TRBV4-1 to TRBJ1-1, with D perhaps TRBD1 (5 bases). CDR3 length: 14 residues. CDR1 and CDR2 from the germline V gene are MGHRA and YSYEKL. V was cut by 1 base and J by 2 bases, with 8 bases left in between.